This entry features one T cell receptor (beta chain) sequence. Given a much more abundant clone one base away, this may be a read error. The conserved phenylalanine or tryptophan normally closing the CDR3 is absent here, so this likely arose from a read error. Transcripts of RNA were the source for amplifying TCR beta CDR3 regions. First-round RT-PCR used HTBI primers; second-round multiplex PCR followed. MiXCR, applied by TCRdb to the multiplex PCR reads, yields one record per CDR3 protein. Seen here are hundreds of thousands of distinct CDR3 sequences, roughly 39% observed once, and the top ten hold 2.5% to 3.5%. The CDR3 length is 15 residues. V lost 5 bases, J lost 4 bases, and 17 bases lay in between. Per germline, CDR1 SGHTA and CDR2 FQGNSA. The data derive from a study of Graves' ophthalmopathy and Graves' hyperthyroidism.

The clonotype comes from an adult man with Graves' ophthalmopathy. Material: peripheral blood. The V and J genes are TRBV7-2 and TRBJ2-5; D is ambiguous. The DNA for the CDR3 is TGTGCCAGCAGCATCGGCCCCACGGCCCCAGAGACCCAGTACGTC. Translation gives CASSIGPTAPETQYV.